Below, 30 T cell receptor beta chains from the same sample are listed, as sequenced in a study of Graves' ophthalmopathy and Graves' hyperthyroidism. Beta-chain TCR CDR3 regions were amplified from RNA transcripts. RT-PCR with HTBI primers came first, then second-round multiplex PCR. TCRdb analysed the multiplex PCR reads with MiXCR anew, one entry per CDR3 protein. The sample lists about 550,000 distinct CDR3 sequences, roughly 40% occurring once. Sequences were obtained from peripheral blood or thyroid tissue (not recorded which). The source of these receptors is an adult man with Graves' hyperthyroidism.

This clonotype was picked up many times. This rearrangement joins TRBV9 to TRBJ1-2, with 7 bases fitting TRBD1. The CDR3 has 17 residues. In germline, CDR1 is SGDLS, CDR2 YYNGEE. J lost 0 bases, V lost 3 bases, and 11 bases had no gene match. The CDR3 spells CASSAWDRGPANYGYTF. CDR3 nucleotide sequence: TGTGCCAGCAGCGCCTGGGACAGAGGGCCAGCTAACTATGGCTACACCTTC.

This clonotype was counted ten times or more. The rearrangement joins TRBV4-2 to TRBJ2-7; a possible D gene is TRBD2 (5 bases). Germline V gene lookup returns CDR1 LGHNA and CDR2 YNFKEQ. The CDR3 covers 14 residues. V was cut by 0 bases and J by 4 bases, with 10 bases left in between. CDR3 DNA: TGTGCCAGCAGCCAAGACGACTACAATTACGAGCAGTACTTC. This codes for CASSQDDYNYEQYF.

As regards this clonotype: A much larger clone lies a single base off, so this may be a read error. The V gene is TRBV7-9, the J gene TRBJ2-5, with D possibly TRBD1 on 6 matching bases. This CDR3 is built from 14 residues. Germline V CDR1 and CDR2: SEHNR, FQNEAQ (reference sequence). The CDR3 spells CASSRQDAQEAQYF. Here the CDR3 DNA reads TGTGCCAGCAGCCGACAGGATGCCCAAGAGGCCCAGTACTTC.

Concerning this clonotype: Given the absence of the conserved phenylalanine or tryptophan at the CDR3 end, a read error is likely. The chain joins TRBV4-3 to TRBJ2-5; D may be TRBD1 or TRBD2 (5 bases each). Deletions cut 2 bases from V and 3 bases from J, with 13 bases between. CDR1 and CDR2 (germline): LGHNA, YSLEER. This CDR3 has 15 residues. CDR3 sequence reads: CASSQIVGRKETQYL. The CDR3 nucleotides are TGCGCCAGCAGCCAAATCGTGGGACGCAAAGAGACCCAGTACCTC.

Details on this clonotype: A much larger clonotype is one base distant, so this may be a read error. The chain couples TRBV7-9 to TRBJ1-1, with D unresolved. This CDR3 has 14 residues. The V gene's germline CDR1 is SEHNR and CDR2 FQNEAQ (reference sequence). The CDR3 bases are TGTGCCAGCAGCTTTGGCAGCCAGAACACTGGAGCTTTCTTT. The encoded protein is CASSFGSQNTGAFF.

This rearrangement joins TRBV6-6 to TRBJ2-6, with 10 bases matching TRBD1. V lost 7 bases to trimming and J lost 0 bases; unmatched junction nucleotides: 6. The CDR3 loop spans 17 amino acids. Per the germline V gene, CDR1 is MNHNY and CDR2 is SVGAGI (reference sequence). CDR3 nucleotides: TGTGCCAGCACAGAGACAGGGGGCGCCTCTGGGGCCAACGTCCTGACTTTC. It is translated as CASTETGGASGANVLTF.

This clonotype appeared many times. The chain employs TRBV5-8 and TRBJ1-2; 8 bases are a match to TRBD1. From germline, CDR1 is SGHTS and CDR2 YDEGEE. The J segment lost 8 bases and the V segment lost 4 bases, leaving 10 bases of the junction unmatched. The CDR3 contains 14 residues. DNA for the CDR3: TGTGCCAGCAGCGATAACCAGGGGGCTGGAGGCTACACCTTC. Its translation: CASSDNQGAGGYTF.

This clonotype was detected many times. The J gene is TRBJ1-5, the V gene TRBV6-5; D not resolved. Germline loops: CDR1 MNHEY, CDR2 SVGAGI. The CDR3 is made up of 13 amino acids. Trimming shortened V by 5 bases and J by 6 bases, and 11 bases separated the two germline ends. The CDR3 is CASSAGTGQPQHF. For the CDR3, the DNA is TGTGCCAGCAGTGCGGGTACGGGTCAGCCCCAGCATTTT.

The rearrangement uses TRBV30 and TRBJ1-2; tentatively, D is TRBD1 (6 bases). CDR3 length equals 13 residues. Deletions cut 2 bases from V and 4 bases from J, with 11 bases between. Germline CDR1 is GTSNPN and CDR2 is SVGIG (reference sequence). CDR3 nucleotides: TGTGCCTGGAGTATCGGGGGGCCCTATGGCTACACCTTC. Translated, it gives CAWSIGGPYGYTF.

The chain joins TRBV7-9 to TRBJ1-2; TRBD1 agrees at 9 bases. Germline-derived CDR1 and CDR2 are SEHNR and FQNEAQ (reference sequence). V shed 6 bases and J 7 bases; nucleotides not matched to a gene: 9. The CDR3 covers 14 residues. This CDR3 reads CASRGDRVRFGYTF. The CDR3 coding sequence is TGTGCCAGCAGAGGGGACAGGGTCCGTTTTGGCTACACCTTC.

This clonotype was counted a few times. Mismatch with germline at one junction end may stem from a read error. The chain carries TRBV10-3 and TRBJ2-7; D remains unclear. Germline assignment: CDR1 ENHRY and CDR2 SYGVKD. The CDR3 covers 18 residues. The CDR3 sequence is CASSYSIERAEYSYEQYF. CDR3 bases: TGTGCCAGCAGTTACTCGATCGAGCGAGCCGAATACTCCTACGAGCAGTACTTC.

The J gene is TRBJ2-2, the V gene TRBV19; 7 bases are shared with TRBD1. CDR1 and CDR2 (germline): LNHDA, SQIVND (reference sequence). The CDR3 loop spans 15 amino acids. The V gene end was trimmed by 3 bases and the J gene end by 4 bases; junction bases not matched to a gene: 5. The CDR3 region has the DNA TGTGCCAGTAGTATCTCAGGGGGTGCCACCGGGGAGCTGTTTTTT. Its translation is CASSISGGATGELFF.

This chain uses TRBV19 with TRBJ2-5, with D perhaps TRBD1 (6 bases). Germline assignment: CDR1 LNHDA and CDR2 SQIVND (reference sequence). This CDR3 region has 14 residues. Between the trimmed V and J ends, which lost 5 bases and 2 bases, there was a span of 12 bases. The CDR3 sequence: CASSPRGLQETQYF. The CDR3 region has the DNA TGTGCCAGTAGTCCCAGGGGCCTACAAGAGACCCAGTACTTC.

This clonotype showed up just once. V gene TRBV6-5 combines with J gene TRBJ2-5; D may correspond to TRBD1 or TRBD2 (5 bases each). V shed 1 base and J shed 5 bases, with 17 bases lying between them. The CDR3 length is 16 residues. In germline, CDR1 is MNHEY, CDR2 SVGAGI. The CDR3 loop reads CASSYYPGPAVETQYF. The CDR3 coding sequence is TGTGCCAGCAGTTACTACCCGGGGCCAGCAGTGGAGACCCAGTACTTC.

This clonotype was observed a handful of times. This chain joins TRBV4-1 and TRBJ2-5; TRBD2 matches at 7 bases. CDR1 and CDR2 (germline): MGHRA, YSYEKL. This CDR3 contains 13 residues. V lost 4 bases and J lost 7; bases outside the gene matches: 6. CDR3 bases: TGCGCCAGCAGCCCCCGGGAGGCGGGGACCCAGTACTTC. Its translation: CASSPREAGTQYF.

This clonotype showed up many times. The rearrangement links TRBV14 to TRBJ2-7; D remains ambiguous. The CDR3 contains 14 residues. Germline CDR1 and CDR2: SGHDN and FVKESK. V was cut by 3 bases and J by 0 bases, with 9 bases left in between. The CDR3 region has the DNA TGTGCCAGCAGCCAGTTAAAGAGCTCCTACGAGCAGTACTTC. It encodes CASSQLKSSYEQYF.

In its sample, this clonotype was seen many times. This chain uses TRBV29-1 with TRBJ1-1; a possible D gene is TRBD1 (6 bases). V shed 4 bases and J shed 6 bases, with 18 bases lying between them. The germline V gene has CDR1 SQVTM and CDR2 ANQGSEA. The CDR3 length is 14 residues. The CDR3 nucleotides read TGCAGCGTTGCCCCAATGGGGGGGGCGGCTGAAGCTTTCTTT. Protein product: CSVAPMGGAAEAFF.

The CDR3 sequence is CASSLLRDRQETQYF. The CDR3 region has the DNA TGTGCCAGCAGCCTGCTACGGGACAGACAAGAGACCCAGTACTTC. The chain carries TRBV7-3 and TRBJ2-5; 7 bases match TRBD1. Unmatched junction bases numbered 8, after V lost 5 bases and J lost 2 bases. Germline CDR1 is SGHTA and CDR2 is FQGTGA. The CDR3 loop spans 15 amino acids.

Turning to this clonotype: A read error may explain this, as a much larger clone is one base away. The CDR3 spells CASREDWPPSPEAFF. The DNA for the CDR3 is TGTGCCAGCCGTGAAGATTGGCCTCCTTCCCCGGAAGCTTTCTTT. J is TRBJ1-1 and V is TRBV6-5; D not certain. The CDR3 has 15 residues. The germline CDR1 and CDR2 sequences are MNHEY and SVGAGI. The V end lost 8 bases, the J end lost 8 bases, and 24 bases lay between the germline ends.

J is TRBJ1-6 and V is TRBV7-2; D possibly corresponds to TRBD1 (6 bases). Judging by the DNA end, TRBJ2-7 fits better; the J call may be wrong. CDR3 size: 14 residues. Germline lookup yields CDR1 SGHTA and CDR2 FQGNSA. In nucleotides, the CDR3 is TGTGCCAGCAGCCAAGATGAGGGGGATTACGAGCAGTACTTC. Its protein is CASSQDEGDYEQYF.

This clonotype occurred a few times. The CDR3 nucleotides are TGTGCCAGCAGTCCGGGACAGGGGATTCCCTATGGCTACACCTTC. Translated: CASSPGQGIPYGYTF. The rearrangement joins TRBV27 to TRBJ1-2, with 10 bases matching TRBD1. Germline V CDR1 and CDR2: MNHEY, SMNVEV (reference sequence). The CDR3 runs to 15 residues. The junction had 7 bases not matched to a gene; V was cut back by 5 bases and J by 4 bases.

This clonotype showed up many times. V and J are TRBV5-1 and TRBJ1-5; tentatively, D is TRBD1 (5 bases). V dropped 4 bases and J dropped 2 bases, with 13 bases sitting between them. There are 15 residues in the CDR3. CDR1 and CDR2 (germline): SGHRS, YFSETQ. The CDR3 loop is CASSLQGLGNQPQHF. The CDR3 region has the DNA TGCGCCAGCAGCCTTCAGGGTTTGGGCAATCAGCCCCAGCATTTT.

This clonotype was recorded a few times. The V and J genes are TRBV28 and TRBJ2-5; possible D gene TRBD2, 5 bases. Per germline, CDR1 MDHEN and CDR2 SYDVKM. The CDR3 is 14 amino acids. V shed 6 bases and J shed 4 bases, with 15 bases lying between them. The CDR3 sequence: CASSQTLARETQYF. The CDR3 nucleotides are TGTGCCAGCAGCCAAACTCTAGCTCGAGAGACCCAGTACTTC. The full variable domain, in which reference TRBV28 and TRBJ2-5 provide the parts outside the CDR3, is DVKVTQSSRYLVKRTGEKVFLECVQDMDHENMFWYRQDPGLGLRLIYFSYDVKMKEKGDIPEGYSVSREKKERFSLILESASTNQTSMYLCASSQTLARETQYFGPGTRLLVL.

In its sample, this clonotype was seen many times. Compared with germline, one end of the junction differs, possibly owing to a read error. This rearrangement joins TRBV24-1 to TRBJ2-5; 11 bases fit TRBD1. The CDR3 length is 13 residues. The germline gives CDR1 KGHDR, CDR2 SFDVKD. CDR3 sequence (DNA): TGTGCCACCAGTGATTCACGCCGGGACAGGGGGTTCTTC. Translated, it gives CATSDSRRDRGFF.

V gene TRBV27 combines with J gene TRBJ2-7; TRBD1 matches at 7 bases. The V segment lost 5 bases and the J segment 7 bases; nucleotides outside the gene matches: 8. Germline CDR1 is MNHEY and CDR2 is SMNVEV (reference sequence). The CDR3 spans 13 residues. CDR3 nucleotide sequence: TGTGCCAGCAGTGCGATGACAGGGCAAGAGCAGTACTTC. It is translated as CASSAMTGQEQYF.

The chain joins TRBV7-9 to TRBJ2-7; maybe TRBD1 (6 bases). The CDR3 is made up of 17 amino acids. V shed 1 base and J shed 6 bases, with 22 bases lying between them. Germline CDR1 is SEHNR and CDR2 is FQNEAQ (reference sequence). The CDR3 sequence is CASSLGNTRETGFEQYF. CDR3 nucleotides: TGTGCCAGCAGCTTAGGTAATACTAGGGAGACAGGTTTCGAGCAGTACTTC.

On this clonotype itself: The CDR3 does not close with the conserved phenylalanine or tryptophan, likely indicating a read error. This rearrangement joins TRBV10-2 to TRBJ1-6; D perhaps matches TRBD1 (5 bases). CDR3 length: 14 residues. Trimming shortened V by 3 bases and J by 5 bases, and 8 bases separated the two germline ends. CDR1 and CDR2 (germline): WSHSY, SAAADI. CDR3 amino acids: CASSDAGNNSPLHS. Written as DNA, the CDR3 is TGCGCCAGCAGTGACGCAGGGAATAATTCACCCCTCCACTCT.

J is TRBJ1-5 and V is TRBV29-1; D gene ambiguous. Per the germline V gene, CDR1 is SQVTM and CDR2 is ANQGSEA. Trimming left V 4 bases short and J 14 bases short, with 9 bases between. This CDR3 contains 9 residues. The CDR3 sequence: CSVVQHEHF. The CDR3 DNA reads as TGCAGCGTTGTACAGCACGAGCATTTT. Looking up the rest from reference TRBV29-1 and TRBJ1-5 gives the full variable domain: SAVISQKPSRDICQRGTSLTIQCQVDSQVTMMFWYRQQPGQSLTLIATANQGSEATYESGFVIDKFPISRPNLTFSTLTVSNMSPEDSSIYLCSVVQHEHFGDGTRLSIL.

Ten or more counts support this clonotype. The chain couples TRBV12-3 or TRBV12-4 to TRBJ2-7; no definite D call. CDR3 length equals 11 residues. Trimming shortened V by 1 base and J by 6 bases, and 4 bases separated the two germline ends. As DNA, the CDR3 is TGTGCCAGCAGTTTAGGAACCGAGCAGTACTTC. It specifies CASSLGTEQYF.

The count of this clonotype is one. The chain recombines TRBV10-3 with TRBJ1-5; unclear D gene. CDR1 and CDR2 (germline): ENHRY, SYGVKD. The CDR3 runs 14 residues. V was cut by 0 bases and J by 6 bases, with 9 bases left in between. The CDR3 coding sequence is TGTGCCATCAGTGAGTCAGGGCTTGCTCAGCCCCAGCATTTT. It translates to CAISESGLAQPQHF.